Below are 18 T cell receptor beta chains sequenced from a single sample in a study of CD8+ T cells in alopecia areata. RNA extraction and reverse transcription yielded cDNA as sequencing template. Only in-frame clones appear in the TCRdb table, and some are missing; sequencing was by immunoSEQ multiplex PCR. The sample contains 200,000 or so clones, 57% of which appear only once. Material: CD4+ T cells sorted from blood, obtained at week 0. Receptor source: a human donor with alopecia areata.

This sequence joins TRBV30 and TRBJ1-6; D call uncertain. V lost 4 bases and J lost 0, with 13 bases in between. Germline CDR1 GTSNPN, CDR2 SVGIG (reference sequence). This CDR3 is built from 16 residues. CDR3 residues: CAWKRSLSSYNSPLHF. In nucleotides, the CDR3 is TGTGCCTGGAAGAGGAGTCTGAGCTCCTATAATTCACCCCTCCACTTT.

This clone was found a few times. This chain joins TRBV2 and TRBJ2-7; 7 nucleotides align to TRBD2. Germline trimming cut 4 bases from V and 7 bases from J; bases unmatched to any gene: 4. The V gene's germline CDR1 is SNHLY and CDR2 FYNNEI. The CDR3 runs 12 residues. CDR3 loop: CASSGTSREQYF. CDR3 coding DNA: TGTGCCAGCAGTGGGACTAGTCGGGAGCAGTACTTC.

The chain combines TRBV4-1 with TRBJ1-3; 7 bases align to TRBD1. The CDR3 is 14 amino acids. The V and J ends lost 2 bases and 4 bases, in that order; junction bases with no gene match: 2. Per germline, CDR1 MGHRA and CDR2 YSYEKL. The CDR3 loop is CASSQPTGGNTIYF. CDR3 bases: TGCGCCAGCAGCCAACCGACAGGGGGAAACACCATATATTTT.

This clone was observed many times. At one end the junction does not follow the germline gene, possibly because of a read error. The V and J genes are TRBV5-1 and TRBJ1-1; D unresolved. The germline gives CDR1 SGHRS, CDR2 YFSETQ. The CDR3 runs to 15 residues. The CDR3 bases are TGCGCCAGCAGCTTGGGTAATATGGGGAACGCTGAAGCTTTCTTT. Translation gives CASSLGNMGNAEAFF.

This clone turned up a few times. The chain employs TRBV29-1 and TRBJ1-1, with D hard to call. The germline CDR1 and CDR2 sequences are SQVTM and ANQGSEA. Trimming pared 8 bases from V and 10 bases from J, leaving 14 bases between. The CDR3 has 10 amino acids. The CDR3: CSPAGGPAFF. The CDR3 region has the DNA TGCAGCCCCGCGGGCGGGCCAGCTTTCTTT. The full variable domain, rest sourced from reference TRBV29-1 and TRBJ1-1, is SAVISQKPSRDICQRGTSLTIQCQVDSQVTMMFWYRQQPGQSLTLIATANQGSEATYESGFVIDKFPISRPNLTFSTLTVSNMSPEDSSIYLCSPAGGPAFFGQGTRLTVV.

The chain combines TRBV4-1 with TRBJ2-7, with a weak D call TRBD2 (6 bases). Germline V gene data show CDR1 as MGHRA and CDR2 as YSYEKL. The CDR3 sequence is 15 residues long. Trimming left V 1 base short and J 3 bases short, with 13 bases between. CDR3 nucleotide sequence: TGCGCCAGCAGCCAAGTCGGGACTGCCGGCTACGAGCAGTACTTC. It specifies CASSQVGTAGYEQYF.

CDR3 amino acids: CASRVGPQQYF. The CDR3, as DNA: TGTGCCAGCAGGGTCGGGCCTCAGCAGTACTTC. This rearrangement joins TRBV6-1 to TRBJ2-7; D is undetermined. Germline CDR1 MNHNS, CDR2 SASEGT. CDR3 length: 11 amino acids. Trimming pared 6 bases from V and 8 bases from J, leaving 11 bases between.

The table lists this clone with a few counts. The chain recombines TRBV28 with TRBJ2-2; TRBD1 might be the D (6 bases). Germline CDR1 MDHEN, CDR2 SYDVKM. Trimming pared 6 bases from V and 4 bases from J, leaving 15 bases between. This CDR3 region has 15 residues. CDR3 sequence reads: CASRTVQGGTGELFF. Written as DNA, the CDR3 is TGTGCCAGCAGGACGGTACAGGGTGGCACCGGGGAGCTGTTTTTT. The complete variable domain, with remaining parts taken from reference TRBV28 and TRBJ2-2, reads DVKVTQSSRYLVKRTGEKVFLECVQDMDHENMFWYRQDPGLGLRLIYFSYDVKMKEKGDIPEGYSVSREKKERFSLILESASTNQTSMYLCASRTVQGGTGELFFGEGSRLTVL.

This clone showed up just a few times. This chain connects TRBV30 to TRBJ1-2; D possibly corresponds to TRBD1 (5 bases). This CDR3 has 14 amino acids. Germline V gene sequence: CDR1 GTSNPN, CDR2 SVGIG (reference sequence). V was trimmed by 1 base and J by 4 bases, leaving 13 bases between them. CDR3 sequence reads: CAWSDKGRSYGYTF. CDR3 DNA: TGTGCCTGGAGTGATAAGGGGCGATCCTATGGCTACACCTTC.

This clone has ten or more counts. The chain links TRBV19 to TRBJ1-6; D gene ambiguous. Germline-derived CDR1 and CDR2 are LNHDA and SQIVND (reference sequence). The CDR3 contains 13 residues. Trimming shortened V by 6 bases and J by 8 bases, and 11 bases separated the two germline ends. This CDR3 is CASRGNWDSPLHF. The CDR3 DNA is TGTGCCAGTAGGGGGAATTGGGATTCACCCCTCCACTTT.

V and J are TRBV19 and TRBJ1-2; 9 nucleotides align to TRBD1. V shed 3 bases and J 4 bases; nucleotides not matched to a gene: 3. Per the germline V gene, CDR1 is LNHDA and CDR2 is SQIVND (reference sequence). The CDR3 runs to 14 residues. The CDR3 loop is CASSISGQGYGYTF. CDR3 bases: TGTGCCAGTAGTATTTCGGGACAGGGCTATGGCTACACCTTC.

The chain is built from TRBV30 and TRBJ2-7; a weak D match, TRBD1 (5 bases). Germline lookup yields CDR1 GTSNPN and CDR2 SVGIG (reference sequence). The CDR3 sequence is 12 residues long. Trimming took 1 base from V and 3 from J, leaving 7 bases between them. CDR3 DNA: TGTGCCTGGAGTGGACAGAACTACGAGCAGTACTTC. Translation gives CAWSGQNYEQYF.

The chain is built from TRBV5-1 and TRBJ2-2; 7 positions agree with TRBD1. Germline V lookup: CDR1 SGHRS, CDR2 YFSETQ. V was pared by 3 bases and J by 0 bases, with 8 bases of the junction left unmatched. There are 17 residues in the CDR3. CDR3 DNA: TGCGCCAGCAGCTCTCCCGGGACAGCATCGAACACCGGGGAGCTGTTTTTT. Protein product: CASSSPGTASNTGELFF.

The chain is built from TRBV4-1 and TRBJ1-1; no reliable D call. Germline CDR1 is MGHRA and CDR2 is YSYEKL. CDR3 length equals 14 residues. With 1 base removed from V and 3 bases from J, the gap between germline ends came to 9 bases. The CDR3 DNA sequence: TGCGCCAGCAGCCAAGTGGTCCTAGACACTGAAGCTTTCTTT. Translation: CASSQVVLDTEAFF.

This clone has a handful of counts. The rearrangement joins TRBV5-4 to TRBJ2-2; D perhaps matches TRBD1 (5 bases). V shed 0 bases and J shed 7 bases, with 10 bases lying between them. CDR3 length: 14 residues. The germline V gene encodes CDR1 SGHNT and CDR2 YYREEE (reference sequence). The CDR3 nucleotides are TGTGCCAGCAGCTTGGACAGGACGGTCGGGGAGCTGTTTTTT. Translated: CASSLDRTVGELFF.

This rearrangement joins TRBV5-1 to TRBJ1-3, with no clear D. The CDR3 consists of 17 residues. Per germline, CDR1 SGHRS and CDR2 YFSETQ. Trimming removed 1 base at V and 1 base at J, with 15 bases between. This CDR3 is CASSLNPGAGSGNTIYF. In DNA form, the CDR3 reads TGCGCCAGCAGCTTGAATCCGGGCGCGGGGTCTGGAAACACCATATATTTT.

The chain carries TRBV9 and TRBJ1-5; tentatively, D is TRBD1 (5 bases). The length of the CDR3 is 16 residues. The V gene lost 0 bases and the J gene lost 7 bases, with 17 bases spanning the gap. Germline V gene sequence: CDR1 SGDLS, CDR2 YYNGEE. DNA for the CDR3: TGTGCCAGCAGCGTAGGCTGGGGGGAGACGGGACAGCCCCAGCATTTT. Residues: CASSVGWGETGQPQHF.

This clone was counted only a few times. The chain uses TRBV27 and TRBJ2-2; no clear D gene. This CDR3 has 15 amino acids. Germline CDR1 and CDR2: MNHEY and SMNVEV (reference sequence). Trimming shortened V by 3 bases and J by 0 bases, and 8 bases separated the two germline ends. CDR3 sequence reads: CASSFFGANTGELFF. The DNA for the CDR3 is TGTGCCAGCAGTTTTTTTGGTGCGAACACCGGGGAGCTGTTTTTT.